This TCR beta chain was sequenced in a study of shared clonotypes between healthy human individuals. V dropped 5 bases and J dropped 5; count of bases not matched to a gene: 6. The CDR3 loop spans 15 amino acids. Germline-derived CDR1 and CDR2 are LNHDA and SQIVND (reference sequence). As to this clone: The antigen is not known.

Findings and caveats of the study: Depth was large, yet rarefaction showed that sorted-subset sequencing was incomplete.

Every one of the donors was a Caucasian adult that lived in Nashville, Tennessee. Libraries were prepared by immunoSEQ multiplex PCR; TCRdb keeps only in-frame clonotypes and omits some of them. The data show 950,000 to 1,300,000 clones, around 76% seen once. The source is a man aged 18 to 29 in good health. The chain has TRBV19 and TRBJ2-2, with 9 positions matching TRBD1. Sequenced material: memory CD4+ T cells sorted from blood. The subset is: CD45RA-negative fraction. CDR3 DNA sequence: TGTGCCAGTAGTGGCCGGGACAGGGCTACCGGGGAGCTGTTTTTT. Its translation: CASSGRDRATGELFF.